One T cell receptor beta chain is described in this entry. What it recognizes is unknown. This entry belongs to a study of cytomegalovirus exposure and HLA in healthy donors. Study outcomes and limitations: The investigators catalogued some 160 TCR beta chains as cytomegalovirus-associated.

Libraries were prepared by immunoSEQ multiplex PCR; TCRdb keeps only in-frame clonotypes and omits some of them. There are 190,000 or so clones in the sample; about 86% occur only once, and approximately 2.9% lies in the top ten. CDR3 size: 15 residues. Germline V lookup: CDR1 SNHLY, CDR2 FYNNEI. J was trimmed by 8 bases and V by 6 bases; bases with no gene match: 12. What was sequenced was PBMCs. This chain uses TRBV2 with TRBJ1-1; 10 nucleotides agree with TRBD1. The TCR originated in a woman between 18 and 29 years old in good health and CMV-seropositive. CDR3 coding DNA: TGTGCCAGCAGGGCCGCTGACAGGGGGCGGACGGAAGCTTTCTTT. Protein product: CASRAADRGRTEAFF.